This T cell receptor (beta chain) was observed in a study of blood T cell repertoires in COVID-19. Background on the study: Material from acute and convalescent COVID-19 was sourced from the United States, Italy and Spain. Sources were T cells, B-cell-depleted T cells, or PBMCs; the material itself was cDNA or gDNA.

The repertoire was sequenced with immunoSEQ multiplex PCR; TCRdb's copy has only in-frame clones and lacks some. The sample has 240,000 or so clones, roughly 88% seen once. The sample holds a few counts of this clone. The junction differs from germline at one of its ends, possibly a read error. Per germline, CDR1 MRHNA and CDR2 SNTAGT. The CDR3 totals 8 residues. This clonotype was obtained from a woman aged 25-40 years with acute or convalescent COVID-19. Material: peripheral blood. The genes are TRBV6-4 and TRBJ2-1; a weak D match, TRBD2 (5 bases). The CDR3 sequence is CASRTLVF. In DNA form, the CDR3 reads TGTGCCAGCAGGACACTAGTCTTC.